This T cell receptor beta chain comes out of a study of blood T cell repertoires in COVID-19. Study information: In each case, the material was cDNA or gDNA derived from T cells, B-cell-depleted T cells, or PBMCs.

Generated by immunoSEQ multiplex PCR, the TCRdb table keeps only in-frame clones and is missing some. The repertoire holds 60,000 to 75,000 clones, with roughly 85% as singletons. This clone has a handful of counts. Germline lookup yields CDR1 SNHLY and CDR2 FYNNEI. The CDR3 consists of 14 residues. The V gene end was trimmed by 7 bases and the J gene end by 3 bases; junction bases not matched to a gene: 6. This sequence joins TRBV2 and TRBJ2-1; 7 bases are shared with TRBD1. The clonotype comes from a man aged 55 to 70 with active or convalescent COVID-19. Sequencing was performed on peripheral blood. CDR3 protein: CASKGAPRYNEQFF. For the CDR3, the DNA is TGTGCCAGCAAGGGGGCGCCGCGCTACAATGAGCAGTTCTTC.